This T cell receptor (beta chain) was recovered during a study of cytomegalovirus exposure and HLA in healthy donors. The V end was cut by 5 bases, the J end by 6 bases, with 20 bases between. The germline gives CDR1 SGHTA, CDR2 FQGNSA. This CDR3 spans 16 amino acids. The PCR made use of 60 Vbeta and 13 Jbeta primers. Profiling relied on immunoSEQ multiplex PCR, and the TCRdb table lists in-frame clones only, not all of them. The table records about 88,000 clones, about 75% of them present only once. This clone was counted a few times. What it binds is unknown. Whole-study results and caveats: Rare sequences made up most TCRs, while some public TCRs were found in many donors.

The chain joins TRBV7-2 to TRBJ2-1, with D possibly TRBD1 on 6 matching bases. This sequence originates from a woman aged 35 to 49 in good health and CMV-seronegative. The sample taken for sequencing was PBMCs. This CDR3 is CASSAQTGLGFNEQFF. CDR3 coding DNA: TGTGCCAGCAGCGCGCAAACAGGGTTGGGTTTCAATGAGCAGTTCTTC.